The 8 T cell receptor beta chains below all came from one sample that was sequenced in a study of T cells in Graves' hyperthyroidism and ophthalmopathy. RNA transcripts were the template for amplifying TCR beta CDR3 regions. A first-round RT-PCR of the TCR CDR3 used the HTBI primer set. One entry per CDR3 protein results from TCRdb running MiXCR on the multiplex PCR reads. The sample lists some 350,000 distinct CDR3 sequences, around a sixth occurring once. Material for sequencing was blood. The receptors stem from a young woman with Graves' hyperthyroidism that later progressed to Graves' ophthalmopathy.

This clonotype was observed at least ten times. The J gene is TRBJ2-7, the V gene TRBV27; 9 positions match TRBD2. V was clipped by 4 bases and J by 7 bases; unmatched bases: 8. The CDR3 totals 14 residues. Germline V gene sequence: CDR1 MNHEY, CDR2 SMNVEV (reference sequence). CDR3 sequence: CASSWLAGPSEQYF. The CDR3 DNA sequence: TGTGCCAGCAGTTGGCTAGCGGGACCCTCTGAGCAGTACTTC.

The J gene is TRBJ2-5, the V gene TRBV7-2; D gene ambiguous. Looked up from germline, CDR1 is SGHTA and CDR2 is FQGNSA. V was clipped by 1 base and J by 4 bases, with 10 bases between them. The CDR3 sequence is 14 residues long. CDR3 sequence: CASSLEVPGETQYF. As DNA, the CDR3 is TGTGCCAGCAGCTTAGAAGTCCCGGGAGAGACCCAGTACTTC.

This clonotype was counted only a few times. The CDR3 region has the DNA TGTGCCTGGAGTGTAGATTCGGGGTACACCGGGGAGCTGTTTTTT. Encoded protein: CAWSVDSGYTGELFF. V is TRBV30 and J is TRBJ2-2; the D gene is possibly TRBD2 (5 bases). The germline CDR1 and CDR2 sequences are GTSNPN and SVGIG (reference sequence). Trimming cost V 0 bases and J 3 bases, with 11 bases left between them. The CDR3 spans 15 residues.

This clonotype was recorded at least ten times. J is TRBJ1-1 and V is TRBV7-3; D is ambiguous. The V and J ends lost 4 bases and 1 base respectively, with 7 bases between them. This CDR3 comprises 13 residues. Germline V lookup: CDR1 SGHTA, CDR2 FQGTGA. CDR3 coding DNA: TGTGCCAGCAGCTCATACGGGAACACTGAAGCTTTCTTT. It translates to CASSSYGNTEAFF.

The chain couples TRBV29-1 to TRBJ2-4; 7 positions agree with TRBD2. The CDR3 is made up of 17 amino acids. V trimming: 2 bases; J trimming: 0 bases; junction bases outside the gene matches: 10. Germline CDR1 SQVTM, CDR2 ANQGSEA. The CDR3 spells CSVEYWASGLAKNIQYF. The CDR3 nucleotides are TGCAGCGTTGAATACTGGGCTAGCGGTCTAGCCAAAAACATTCAGTACTTC.

This clonotype was seen repeatedly, ten times or more. This sequence joins TRBV18 and TRBJ1-5; D call uncertain. Germline-derived CDR1 and CDR2 are KGHSH and LQKENI. The CDR3 length is 12 residues. Trimming stripped 0 bases from V and 6 bases from J, with 3 bases between. The CDR3 coding sequence is TGTGCCAGCTCACCACCGGGTCAGCCCCAGCATTTT. Translating gives CASSPPGQPQHF.

This clonotype has a count of ten or more. The chain couples TRBV5-6 to TRBJ2-7; D is ambiguous. The CDR3 length is 13 residues. The germline CDR1 and CDR2 sequences are SGHDT and YYEEEE. Trimming cost V 0 bases and J 3 bases, with 7 bases left between them. The CDR3 here is CASSLDPFYEQYF. In DNA form, the CDR3 reads TGTGCCAGCAGCTTGGATCCCTTCTACGAGCAGTACTTC.

The chain is built from TRBV19 and TRBJ1-4; 8 bases line up with TRBD1. Germline values: CDR1 LNHDA, CDR2 SQIVND (reference sequence). The CDR3 spans 15 residues. The V and J ends lost 9 bases and 6 bases, in that order; junction bases with no gene match: 12. Written as DNA, the CDR3 is TGTGCCAGCTCCTCATGGACAGGGTATGATGAAAAACTGTTTTTT. Translating it yields CASSSWTGYDEKLFF.